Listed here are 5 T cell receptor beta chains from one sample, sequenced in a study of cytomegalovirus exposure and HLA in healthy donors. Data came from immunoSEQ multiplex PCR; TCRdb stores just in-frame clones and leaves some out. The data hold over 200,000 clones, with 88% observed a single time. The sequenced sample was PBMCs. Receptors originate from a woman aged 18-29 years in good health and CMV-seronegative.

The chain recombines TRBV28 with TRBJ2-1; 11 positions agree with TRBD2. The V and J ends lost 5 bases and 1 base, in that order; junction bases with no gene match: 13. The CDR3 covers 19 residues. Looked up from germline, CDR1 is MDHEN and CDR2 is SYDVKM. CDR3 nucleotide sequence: TGTGCCAGCAGTCGCTACTTTAGCGGGAGGGGAATTTCCTACAATGAGCAGTTCTTC. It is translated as CASSRYFSGRGISYNEQFF.

CDR3 protein: CASSLQTDTQYF. In DNA, the CDR3 is TGTGCCAGCAGCTTACAAACAGATACGCAGTATTTT. The rearrangement joins TRBV7-2 to TRBJ2-3; D remains unclear. The CDR3 sequence is 12 residues long. Trimming left V 2 bases short and J 3 bases short, with 3 bases between. Germline V gene data show CDR1 as SGHTA and CDR2 as FQGNSA.

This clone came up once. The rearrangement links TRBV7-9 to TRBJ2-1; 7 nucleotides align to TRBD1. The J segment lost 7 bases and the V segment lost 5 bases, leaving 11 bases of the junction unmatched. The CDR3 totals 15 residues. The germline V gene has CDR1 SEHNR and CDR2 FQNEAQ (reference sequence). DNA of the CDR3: TGTGCCAGCAGCATAAGCGTTACGACAGGGAATGAGCAGTTCTTC. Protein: CASSISVTTGNEQFF.

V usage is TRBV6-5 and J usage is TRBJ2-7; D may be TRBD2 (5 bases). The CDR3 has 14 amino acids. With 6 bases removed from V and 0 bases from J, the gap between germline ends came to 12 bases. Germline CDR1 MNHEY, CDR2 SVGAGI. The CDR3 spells CASRRTLSSYEQYF. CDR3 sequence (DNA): TGTGCCAGCAGGAGGACTTTGTCCTCCTACGAGCAGTACTTC.

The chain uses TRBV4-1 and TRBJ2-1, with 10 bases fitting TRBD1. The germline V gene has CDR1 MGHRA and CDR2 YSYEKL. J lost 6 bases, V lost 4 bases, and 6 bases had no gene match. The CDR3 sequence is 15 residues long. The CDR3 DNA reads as TGCGCCAGCAGCCCTCTCGGACAGGGGGTCAATGAGCAGTTCTTC. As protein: CASSPLGQGVNEQFF.